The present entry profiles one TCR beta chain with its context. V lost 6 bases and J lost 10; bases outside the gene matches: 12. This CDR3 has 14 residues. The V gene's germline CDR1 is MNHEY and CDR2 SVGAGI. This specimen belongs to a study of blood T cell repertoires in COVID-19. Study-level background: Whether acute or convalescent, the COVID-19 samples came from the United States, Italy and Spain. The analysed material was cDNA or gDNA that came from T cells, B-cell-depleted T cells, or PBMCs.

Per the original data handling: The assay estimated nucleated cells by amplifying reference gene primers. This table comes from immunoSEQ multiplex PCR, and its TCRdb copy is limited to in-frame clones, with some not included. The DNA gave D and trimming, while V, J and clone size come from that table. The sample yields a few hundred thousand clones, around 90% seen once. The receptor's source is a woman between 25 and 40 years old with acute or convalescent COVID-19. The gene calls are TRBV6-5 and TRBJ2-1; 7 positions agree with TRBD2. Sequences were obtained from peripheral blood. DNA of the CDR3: TGTGCCAGCAGAAGTCGGACTAGTCCTTTAGAGCAGTTCTTC. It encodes CASRSRTSPLEQFF.